The 10 T cell receptor beta chains presented below share a single source sample, sequenced in a study of beta chain features in type 1 diabetes. Study-wide findings and caveats: TCRB CDR3s from Type 1 diabetes patients were moderately but significantly shorter in all four CD4+ subsets.

What these receptors recognize is not known. Isolated RNA was reverse transcribed in full, so expressed TCRB transcripts were sequenced. Clones were sequenced by immunoSEQ multiplex PCR, and TCRdb holds only the in-frame ones, with some missing. The table records roughly 400,000 clones, around 10% of them present only once. Sequencing was carried out using central memory CD4+ T cells from blood. The receptors were gathered from a man aged 25-40 years with type 1 diabetes.

The V and J genes are TRBV2 and TRBJ2-2; TRBD1 matches 10 bases. V lost 8 bases and J lost 6; bases outside the gene matches: 9. This CDR3 has 15 amino acids. The germline V gene encodes CDR1 SNHLY and CDR2 FYNNEI. CDR3 coding DNA: TGTGCCAGCGACCCGGGACAGGGGTCATCCGGGGAGCTGTTTTTT. Translating it yields CASDPGQGSSGELFF.

V usage is TRBV10-3 and J usage is TRBJ1-5; 9 nucleotides match TRBD1. The CDR3 spans 14 residues. V lost 10 bases to trimming and J lost 2 bases; unmatched junction nucleotides: 6. CDR1 ENHRY and CDR2 SYGVKD come from the germline V gene. The CDR3 DNA is TGTGCCACCGGACAGGGGTACGGCAATCAGCCCCAGCATTTT. As protein: CATGQGYGNQPQHF.

This clone was seen a few times. The rearrangement links TRBV5-4 to TRBJ2-7; tentative D call: TRBD1 (5 bases). V lost 7 bases and J 3 bases, leaving 20 bases between the germline ends. This CDR3 has 15 amino acids. Germline-derived CDR1 and CDR2 are SGHNT and YYREEE (reference sequence). DNA for the CDR3: TGTGCCAGCGGGTTCTCTCAGGGTTTTCACTACGAGCAGTACTTC. It codes for CASGFSQGFHYEQYF.

V and J are TRBV18 and TRBJ2-3, with a weak D call TRBD1 (6 bases). The V gene lost 9 bases and the J gene lost 5 bases, with 21 bases spanning the gap. This CDR3 is 15 amino acids long. Germline V CDR1 and CDR2: KGHSH, LQKENI. CDR3 in DNA: TGTGCCAGTTGCGAACAGGGATCAGCGAAAGATACGCAGTATTTT. Its translation is CASCEQGSAKDTQYF.

V gene TRBV7-2 combines with J gene TRBJ2-5; no reliable D call. Germline values: CDR1 SGHTA, CDR2 FQGNSA. Trimming stripped 1 base from V and 5 bases from J, with 8 bases between. There are 13 residues in the CDR3. The CDR3 DNA follows: TGTGCCAGCAGCTTAGATACGTGGGAGACCCAGTACTTC. This translates into CASSLDTWETQYF.

Only a few counts were recorded for this clone. The V and J genes are TRBV7-8 and TRBJ2-5, with 15 positions matching TRBD2. Germline values: CDR1 SGHVS, CDR2 FQNEAQ. The V gene end was trimmed by 5 bases and the J gene end by 4 bases; junction bases not matched to a gene: 5. This CDR3 comprises 16 residues. The CDR3 DNA follows: TGTGCCAGCAGCCCGGGACTAGCGGGAGGTCGAGAGACCCAGTACTTC. Protein: CASSPGLAGGRETQYF. Combining the CDR3 with reference TRBV7-8 and TRBJ2-5 gives the whole variable domain GAGVSQSPRYKVAKRGQDVALRCDPISGHVSLFWYQQALGQGPEFLTYFQNEAQLDKSGLPSDRFFAERPEGSVSTLKIQRTQQEDSAVYLCASSPGLAGGRETQYFGPGTRLLVL.

The gene calls are TRBV19 and TRBJ2-1, with TRBD2 matching over 8 bases. V gave up 6 bases and J gave up 2 bases; unmatched junction bases: 6. Germline CDR1 LNHDA, CDR2 SQIVND (reference sequence). This CDR3 has 15 residues. Written as DNA, the CDR3 is TGTGCCAGTAGACACCGGGGGGGAACCTACAATGAGCAGTTCTTC. This codes for CASRHRGGTYNEQFF.

V is TRBV6-6 and J is TRBJ2-5; unclear D gene. Germline V gene sequence: CDR1 MNHNY, CDR2 SVGAGI (reference sequence). V was clipped by 6 bases and J by 2 bases, with 7 bases between them. The CDR3 consists of 12 residues. The CDR3 loop is CASRAVQETQYF. The CDR3 DNA is TGTGCCAGCAGGGCAGTACAAGAGACCCAGTACTTC.

Points on this clone: This may stem from a read error, because a much larger clone lies one nucleotide away. The chain combines TRBV7-2 with TRBJ1-1; 7 bases fit TRBD1. There are 13 residues in the CDR3. Germline V gene data show CDR1 as SGHTA and CDR2 as FQGNSA. V trimming: 4 bases; J trimming: 3 bases; junction bases outside the gene matches: 2. This CDR3 reads CASSYTGDTEAFF. Here the CDR3 DNA reads TGTGCCAGCAGCTACACAGGGGACACTGAAGCTTTCTTT.

This clone occurred a few times. The chain recombines TRBV15 with TRBJ2-5, with D unresolved. This CDR3 contains 14 residues. Trimming cost V 1 base and J 1 base, with 7 bases left between them. Germline V gene data show CDR1 as LNHNV and CDR2 as YYDKDF (reference sequence). CDR3 amino acids: CATSRGHSQETQYF. As DNA, the CDR3 is TGTGCCACCAGCAGAGGACACTCCCAAGAGACCCAGTACTTC. Full variable domain (rest looked up from reference TRBV15 and TRBJ2-5): DAMVIQNPRYQVTQFGKPVTLSCSQTLNHNVMYWYQQKSSQAPKLLFHYYDKDFNNEADTPDNFQSRRPNTSFCFLDIRSPGLGDTAMYLCATSRGHSQETQYFGPGTRLLVL.